Listed below are T cell receptor beta chains from one sample, sequenced in a study of regulatory T cells in long-lasting Graves disease. TCRdb processed the multiplex PCR reads anew with MiXCR; each CDR3 protein has one entry. The top ten clones hold 18% of a sample with around 400,000 distinct CDR3 sequences, 12% of them seen once. This same sample was also taken into another study, of T cells in Graves' hyperthyroidism and ophthalmopathy.

The input for sequencing was peripheral blood mononuclear cells (PBMCs), taken at new diagnosis, from a patient treated with antithyroid drugs. The source of these receptors is a young woman with Graves disease. Each CDR3 is given with its conserved first and last residue. The order of the fields is D gene, clone size, J gene, V gene, CDR3 DNA, CDR3 protein. A D gene is named only where the DNA matches it firmly. Some rows mark clone size as missing; the rest say once, few, many or name a class of expanded clone.

d_call: -
clone_size: many
j_call: TRBJ1-1
v_call: TRBV7-9
cdr3_nt: TGTGCCAGCAGCTTAAGCAGGACGGCGAACACTGAAGCTTTCTTT
cdr3_aa: CASSLSRTANTEAFF

d_call: -
clone_size: many
j_call: TRBJ1-6
v_call: TRBV12-3/TRBV12-4
cdr3_nt: TGTGCCAGCAGTTTGAGTAATTCACCCCTCCACTTT
cdr3_aa: CASSLSNSPLHF

d_call: TRBD1
clone_size: -
j_call: TRBJ1-2
v_call: TRBV6-2/TRBV6-3
cdr3_nt: TGTGCCAGCAGTATCTGGACAGGTCCTAACTATGGCTACACCTTC
cdr3_aa: CASSIWTGPNYGYTF

d_call: TRBD1
clone_size: few
j_call: TRBJ2-5
v_call: TRBV6-1
cdr3_nt: TGTGCCAGCAGGGGGACAGGGGAGACCCAGTACTTC
cdr3_aa: CASRGTGETQYF

d_call: -
clone_size: few
j_call: TRBJ1-3
v_call: TRBV9
cdr3_nt: TGTGCCAGCAGCGCCCGGGTCCAGGCAAGCCCCGGGAACACCATATATTTT
cdr3_aa: CASSARVQASPGNTIYF

d_call: -
clone_size: many
j_call: TRBJ2-7
v_call: TRBV28
cdr3_nt: TGTGCCAGCAGTCAACAGGGTACCTACGAGCAGTACTTC
cdr3_aa: CASSQQGTYEQYF

d_call: -
clone_size: many
j_call: TRBJ2-3
v_call: TRBV20-1
cdr3_nt: TGCAGTGCCCCGGGACTCGACACAGATACGCAGTATTTT
cdr3_aa: CSAPGLDTDTQYF

d_call: -
clone_size: many
j_call: TRBJ2-1
v_call: TRBV29-1
cdr3_nt: TGCAGCGTTGTCAGGGGTACCTACAATGAGCAGTTCTTC
cdr3_aa: CSVVRGTYNEQFF

d_call: -
clone_size: many
j_call: TRBJ1-1
v_call: TRBV27
cdr3_nt: TGTGCCAGCAGTTTATTACCCGGACAGAAGATGAACACTGAAGCTTTCTTT
cdr3_aa: CASSLLPGQKMNTEAFF

d_call: -
clone_size: -
j_call: TRBJ2-1
v_call: TRBV19
cdr3_nt: TGTGCCAGTAGTATGGGGCCGCTATGGGGTGAGCAGTTCTTC
cdr3_aa: CASSMGPLWGEQFF

d_call: TRBD1
clone_size: many
j_call: TRBJ1-1
v_call: TRBV24-1
cdr3_nt: TGTGCCACCAGTGATTACAGGGGAACTGAAGCTTTCTTT
cdr3_aa: CATSDYRGTEAFF

d_call: -
clone_size: -
j_call: TRBJ1-2
v_call: TRBV20-1
cdr3_nt: TGCAGTAGCCCGTTACACAACTATGGCTACACCTTC
cdr3_aa: CSSPLHNYGYTF

d_call: TRBD1
clone_size: many
j_call: TRBJ1-1
v_call: TRBV20-1
cdr3_nt: TGCAGTGCTAGAGGCTCCCGGGACAGGGATTATGTAGCTTTCTTT
cdr3_aa: CSARGSRDRDYVAFF

d_call: TRBD1
clone_size: many
j_call: TRBJ1-3
v_call: TRBV7-9
cdr3_nt: TGTGCCAGCAGCAGCGACAAGGGGGCAGGGGGAAACACCATATATTTT
cdr3_aa: CASSSDKGAGGNTIYF

d_call: TRBD2
clone_size: -
j_call: TRBJ2-2
v_call: TRBV9
cdr3_nt: TGTGCCAGCAGCGCATCAACTAGCGGGAGGGCCACCGGGGAGCTGTTTTTT
cdr3_aa: CASSASTSGRATGELFF

d_call: TRBD2
clone_size: few
j_call: TRBJ2-5
v_call: TRBV6-2/TRBV6-3
cdr3_nt: TGTGCCAGCAGGGGGACTATAGAGACCCAGTACTTC
cdr3_aa: CASRGTIETQYF

d_call: TRBD1
clone_size: many
j_call: TRBJ2-3
v_call: TRBV2
cdr3_nt: TGTGCCAGCAGTGACTGGGACAGACGCACAGATACGCAGTATTTT
cdr3_aa: CASSDWDRRTDTQYF

d_call: TRBD2
clone_size: few
j_call: TRBJ2-1
v_call: TRBV6-9
cdr3_nt: TGTGCCAGCAGTTACCTGACTAGCGGAATACCCTTCTCCTACAATGAGCAGTTCTTC
cdr3_aa: CASSYLTSGIPFSYNEQFF

d_call: TRBD2
clone_size: few
j_call: TRBJ2-5
v_call: TRBV5-1
cdr3_nt: TGCGCCAGCAGCGAGGGACTAGCGGGACTAGAGACCCAGTACTTC
cdr3_aa: CASSEGLAGLETQYF

d_call: -
clone_size: many
j_call: TRBJ2-3
v_call: TRBV16
cdr3_nt: TGTGCCAGCAGCCAGATGACCAATACGCAGTATTTT
cdr3_aa: CASSQMTNTQYF

d_call: -
clone_size: -
j_call: TRBJ2-3
v_call: TRBV3-1
cdr3_nt: TGTGCCAGCACCGACCCAGGGGGGTCAGACCCAGATACGCAGTATTTT
cdr3_aa: CASTDPGGSDPDTQYF

d_call: TRBD1
clone_size: once
j_call: TRBJ1-2
v_call: TRBV29-1
cdr3_nt: TGCAGCGGCGGCGTTCGGACAGGGGATGGCTACACCTTC
cdr3_aa: CSGGVRTGDGYTF

d_call: -
clone_size: -
j_call: TRBJ2-5
v_call: TRBV12-3/TRBV12-4
cdr3_nt: TGTGCCAGCAGCCACCGCCGGGACCCGCGGCAAGAGACCCAGTACTTC
cdr3_aa: CASSHRRDPRQETQYF

d_call: -
clone_size: -
j_call: TRBJ2-7
v_call: TRBV11-1
cdr3_nt: TGTGCCAGCAGCTTACAGGCCGACTCCGGCTACGAGCAGTACTTC
cdr3_aa: CASSLQADSGYEQYF

d_call: -
clone_size: many
j_call: TRBJ2-5
v_call: TRBV11-2
cdr3_nt: TGTGCCAGCAGCTTCGTCGGGGCTAGCTTAGAGACCCAGTACTTC
cdr3_aa: CASSFVGASLETQYF

d_call: -
clone_size: many
j_call: TRBJ1-4
v_call: TRBV12-3/TRBV12-4
cdr3_nt: TGTGCCAGCGGTTCTAGGGAACGTGGCGAAAAACTGTTTTTT
cdr3_aa: CASGSRERGEKLFF

d_call: -
clone_size: many
j_call: TRBJ1-2
v_call: TRBV12-3/TRBV12-4
cdr3_nt: TGTGCCAGCACCTGGGACCTCTTTGAGGGCTACACCTTC
cdr3_aa: CASTWDLFEGYTF

d_call: -
clone_size: few
j_call: TRBJ2-1
v_call: TRBV12-3/TRBV12-4
cdr3_nt: TGTGCCAGCAGTTTCGGGTCGAGACAGTTCTATGAGCAGTTCTTC
cdr3_aa: CASSFGSRQFYEQFF

d_call: -
clone_size: few
j_call: TRBJ2-3
v_call: TRBV7-2
cdr3_nt: TGTGCCAGCAGCTTACCGACCGAGACAGATACGCAGTATTTT
cdr3_aa: CASSLPTETDTQYF

d_call: -
clone_size: many
j_call: TRBJ1-1
v_call: TRBV10-3
cdr3_nt: TGTGCCATCAGTGAGTCGATTGCCCGACCTTCGAACACTGAAGCTTTCTTT
cdr3_aa: CAISESIARPSNTEAFF

d_call: -
clone_size: many
j_call: TRBJ1-1
v_call: TRBV7-9
cdr3_nt: TGTGCCAGCAGCTTAGTTGCGGGGCCGAACACTGAAGCTTTCTTT
cdr3_aa: CASSLVAGPNTEAFF

d_call: -
clone_size: many
j_call: TRBJ2-5
v_call: TRBV29-1
cdr3_nt: TGCAGCGTTGTGTGGCCTGAGGGGATCCAAGAGACCCAGTACTTC
cdr3_aa: CSVVWPEGIQETQYF

d_call: -
clone_size: -
j_call: TRBJ1-4
v_call: TRBV12-3/TRBV12-4
cdr3_nt: TGTGCCAGCAGGGCGGGACTTCCCTACGAAAAACTGTTTTTT
cdr3_aa: CASRAGLPYEKLFF

d_call: -
clone_size: many
j_call: TRBJ1-3
v_call: TRBV2
cdr3_nt: TGTGCCAGCAACCCGGACAGAAGAAACACCATATATTTT
cdr3_aa: CASNPDRRNTIYF

d_call: TRBD2
clone_size: few
j_call: TRBJ2-1
v_call: TRBV19
cdr3_nt: TGTGCCAGCGAACCGCGGGAGAGCTCCTACAATGAGCAGTTCTTC
cdr3_aa: CASEPRESSYNEQFF

d_call: -
clone_size: many
j_call: TRBJ2-7
v_call: TRBV6-1
cdr3_nt: TGTGCCAGCAGTGAAGCAGCCTACGAGCAGTACTTC
cdr3_aa: CASSEAAYEQYF

d_call: TRBD1
clone_size: many
j_call: TRBJ1-1
v_call: TRBV11-2
cdr3_nt: TGTGCCAGCAGCTTAACGACAGGGGGCACTGAAGCTTTCTTT
cdr3_aa: CASSLTTGGTEAFF

d_call: -
clone_size: many
j_call: TRBJ2-5
v_call: TRBV3-1
cdr3_nt: TGTGCCAGCACGGCGCTACCCTCGTACCAAGAGACCCAGTACTTC
cdr3_aa: CASTALPSYQETQYF

d_call: -
clone_size: many
j_call: TRBJ1-2
v_call: TRBV7-8
cdr3_nt: TGTGCCAGCACCCTCGGAGCGGACCCAGGCGCCCGAAGTAAGGGCTACACCTTC
cdr3_aa: CASTLGADPGARSKGYTF

d_call: TRBD1
clone_size: -
j_call: TRBJ1-1
v_call: TRBV19
cdr3_nt: TGTGCCAGTAGAACAACGGGACAGGGATTTTCAGCTGAAGCTTTCTTT
cdr3_aa: CASRTTGQGFSAEAFF